This entry describes one T cell receptor (beta chain). Lacking the conserved final phenylalanine or tryptophan, this CDR3 likely reflects a read error. The limits of the CDR3 on the DNA are not certain, so only TCRdb's listed CDR3 is given. The data were obtained in a study of shared clonotypes between healthy human individuals. This table comes from immunoSEQ multiplex PCR, and its TCRdb copy is limited to in-frame clones, with some not included. The sample includes fewer than 1.6 million clones, around 98.5% seen only once; the top ten take about 0.34%. The germline gives CDR1 MNHNY, CDR2 SVGAGI (reference sequence). The CDR3 numbers 13 amino acids, ends counted.

This receptor was taken from a man under 40 in good health. J is TRBJ2-7 and V is TRBV6-6. The sample was naive CD4+ T cells sorted from blood. Indicated subset: CD45RA+ positively selected. CDR3 sequence reads: CASSYSAEGRIKR.